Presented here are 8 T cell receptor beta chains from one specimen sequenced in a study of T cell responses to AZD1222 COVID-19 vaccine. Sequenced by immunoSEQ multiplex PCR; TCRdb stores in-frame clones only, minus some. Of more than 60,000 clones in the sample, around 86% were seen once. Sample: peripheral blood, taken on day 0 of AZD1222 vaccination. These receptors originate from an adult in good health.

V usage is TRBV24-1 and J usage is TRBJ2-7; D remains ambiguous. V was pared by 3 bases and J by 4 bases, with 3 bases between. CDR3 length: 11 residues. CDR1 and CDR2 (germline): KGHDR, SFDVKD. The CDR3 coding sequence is TGTGCCACCAGTGATGCATACGAGCAGTACTTC. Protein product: CATSDAYEQYF.

The CDR3 sequence: CASSLARAGNEQFF. The CDR3 DNA reads as TGTGCCAGCAGCTTAGCCAGGGCAGGGAATGAGCAGTTCTTC. The chain employs TRBV11-2 and TRBJ2-1, with D maybe TRBD1 (5 bases). CDR1 and CDR2 from the germline V gene are SGHAT and FQNNGV. This CDR3 region has 14 residues. Trimming left V 1 base short and J 7 bases short, with 11 bases between.

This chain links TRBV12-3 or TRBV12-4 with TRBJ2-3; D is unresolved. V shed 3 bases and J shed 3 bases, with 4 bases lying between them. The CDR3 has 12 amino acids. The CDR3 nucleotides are TGTGCCAGCAGTTTTGGTACAGATACGCAGTATTTT. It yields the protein CASSFGTDTQYF.

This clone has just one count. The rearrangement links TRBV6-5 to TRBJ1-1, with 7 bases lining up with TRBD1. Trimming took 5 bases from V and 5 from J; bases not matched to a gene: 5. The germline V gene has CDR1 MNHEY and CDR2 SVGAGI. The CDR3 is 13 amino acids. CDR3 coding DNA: TGTGCCAGCAGTCCACAGGGGAAGACTGAAGCTTTCTTT. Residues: CASSPQGKTEAFF.

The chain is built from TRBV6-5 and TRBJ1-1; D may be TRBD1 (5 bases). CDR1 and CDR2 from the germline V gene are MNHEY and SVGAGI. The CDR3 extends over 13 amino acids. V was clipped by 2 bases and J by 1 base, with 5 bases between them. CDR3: CASSYGQNTEAFF. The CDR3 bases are TGTGCCAGCAGTTACGGACAGAACACTGAAGCTTTCTTT.

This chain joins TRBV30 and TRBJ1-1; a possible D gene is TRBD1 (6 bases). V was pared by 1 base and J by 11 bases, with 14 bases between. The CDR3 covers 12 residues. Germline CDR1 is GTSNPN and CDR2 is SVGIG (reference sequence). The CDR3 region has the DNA TGTGCCTGGAGTGAGGGGGGGCCAGAGGCTTTCTTT. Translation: CAWSEGGPEAFF.

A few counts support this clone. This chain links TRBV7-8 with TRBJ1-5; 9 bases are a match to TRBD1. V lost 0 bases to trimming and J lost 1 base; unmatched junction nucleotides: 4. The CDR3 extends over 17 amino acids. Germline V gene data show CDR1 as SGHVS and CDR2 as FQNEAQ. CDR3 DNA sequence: TGTGCCAGCAGCTTAGCGGGACAGGGCTTGAGCAATCAGCCCCAGCATTTT. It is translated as CASSLAGQGLSNQPQHF.

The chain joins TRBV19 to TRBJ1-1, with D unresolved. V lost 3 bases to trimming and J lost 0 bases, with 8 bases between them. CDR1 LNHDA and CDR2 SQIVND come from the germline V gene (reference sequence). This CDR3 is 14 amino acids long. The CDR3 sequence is CASSMRSMNTEAFF. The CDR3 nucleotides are TGTGCCAGTAGTATGAGATCCATGAACACTGAAGCTTTCTTT.